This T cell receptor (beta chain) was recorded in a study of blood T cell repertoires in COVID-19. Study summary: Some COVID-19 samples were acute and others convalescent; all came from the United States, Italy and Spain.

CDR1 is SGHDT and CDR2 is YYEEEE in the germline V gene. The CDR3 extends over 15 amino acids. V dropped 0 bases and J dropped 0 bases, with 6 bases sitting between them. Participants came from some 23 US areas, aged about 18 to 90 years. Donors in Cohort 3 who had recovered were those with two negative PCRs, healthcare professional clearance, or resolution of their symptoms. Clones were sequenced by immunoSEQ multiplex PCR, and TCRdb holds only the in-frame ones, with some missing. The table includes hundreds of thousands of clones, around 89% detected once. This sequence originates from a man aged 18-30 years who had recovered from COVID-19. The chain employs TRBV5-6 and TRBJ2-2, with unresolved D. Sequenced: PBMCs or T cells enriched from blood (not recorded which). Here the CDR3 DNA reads TGTGCCAGCAGCTTGGTTGGAGCGAACACCGGGGAGCTGTTTTTT. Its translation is CASSLVGANTGELFF.